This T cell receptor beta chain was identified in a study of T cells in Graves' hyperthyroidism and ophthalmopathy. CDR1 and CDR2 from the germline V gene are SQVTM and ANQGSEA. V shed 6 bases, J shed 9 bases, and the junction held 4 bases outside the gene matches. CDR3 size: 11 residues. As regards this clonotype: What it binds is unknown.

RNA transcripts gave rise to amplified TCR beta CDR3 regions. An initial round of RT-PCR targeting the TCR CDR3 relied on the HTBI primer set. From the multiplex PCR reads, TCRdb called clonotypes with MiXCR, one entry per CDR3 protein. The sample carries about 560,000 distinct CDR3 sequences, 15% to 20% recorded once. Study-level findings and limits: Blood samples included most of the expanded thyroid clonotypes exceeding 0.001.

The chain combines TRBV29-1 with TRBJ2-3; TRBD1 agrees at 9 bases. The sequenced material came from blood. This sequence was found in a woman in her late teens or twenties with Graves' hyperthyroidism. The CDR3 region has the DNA TGCAGCGTCGGGACAGGGTACACGCAGTATTTT. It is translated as CSVGTGYTQYF.